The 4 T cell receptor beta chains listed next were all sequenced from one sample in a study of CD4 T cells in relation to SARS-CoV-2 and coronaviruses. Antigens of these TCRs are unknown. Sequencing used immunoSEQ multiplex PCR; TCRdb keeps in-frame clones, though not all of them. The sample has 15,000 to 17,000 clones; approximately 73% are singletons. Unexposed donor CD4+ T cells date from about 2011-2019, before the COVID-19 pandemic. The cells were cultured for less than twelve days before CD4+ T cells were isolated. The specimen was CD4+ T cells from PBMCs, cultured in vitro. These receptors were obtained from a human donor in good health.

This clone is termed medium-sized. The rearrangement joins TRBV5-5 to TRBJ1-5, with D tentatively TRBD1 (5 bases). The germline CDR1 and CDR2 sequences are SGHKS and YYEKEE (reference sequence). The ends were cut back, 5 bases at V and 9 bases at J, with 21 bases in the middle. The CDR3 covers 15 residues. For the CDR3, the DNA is TGTGCCAGCAGTGTAACATGGCAGGGCGACTTGCCCCAGCATTTT. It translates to CASSVTWQGDLPQHF. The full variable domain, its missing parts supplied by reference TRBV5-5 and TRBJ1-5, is DAGVTQSPTHLIKTRGQQVTLRCSPISGHKSVSWYQQVLGQGPQFIFQYYEKEERGRGNFPDRFSARQFPNYSSELNVNALLLGDSALYLCASSVTWQGDLPQHFGDGTRLSIL.

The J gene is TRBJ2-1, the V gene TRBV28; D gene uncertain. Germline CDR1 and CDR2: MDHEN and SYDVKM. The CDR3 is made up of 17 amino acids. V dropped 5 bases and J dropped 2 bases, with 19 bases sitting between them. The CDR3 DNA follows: TGTGCCAGCAGTCCCTCTGGTGTGGGAAAGGCCTACAATGAGCAGTTCTTC. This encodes CASSPSGVGKAYNEQFF.

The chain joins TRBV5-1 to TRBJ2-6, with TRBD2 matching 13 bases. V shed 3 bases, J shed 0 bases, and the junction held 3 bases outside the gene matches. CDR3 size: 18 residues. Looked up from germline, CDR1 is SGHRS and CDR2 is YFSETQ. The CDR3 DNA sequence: TGCGCCAGCAGCTCGGGGACTAGCGGGAACTCTGGGGCCAACGTCCTGACTTTC. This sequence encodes CASSSGTSGNSGANVLTF.

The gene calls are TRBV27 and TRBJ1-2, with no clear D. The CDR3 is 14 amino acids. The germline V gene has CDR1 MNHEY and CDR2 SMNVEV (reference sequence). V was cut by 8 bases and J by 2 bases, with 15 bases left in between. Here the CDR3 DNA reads TGTGCCAGCGGAAGGCAACGACCAAACTATGGCTACACCTTC. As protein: CASGRQRPNYGYTF.